The source of this T cell receptor beta chain is a study of cytomegalovirus exposure and HLA in healthy donors. Germline V gives CDR1 SGHAT, CDR2 FQNNGV. Trimming took 5 bases from V and 1 from J, leaving 15 bases between them. The CDR3 runs to 17 residues. Vbeta (60) and Jbeta (13) primers were used in the PCR. TCRdb keeps only in-frame clones here, not all; method: immunoSEQ multiplex PCR. The data contain roughly 170,000 clones, about 80% of them singletons. This TCR derives from a woman aged 25 to 39 in good health and CMV-seronegative. The specimen sequenced was PBMCs. The chain links TRBV11-2 to TRBJ2-6, with D tentatively TRBD1 (5 bases). CDR3 protein: CASSIQALTSGANVLTF. For the CDR3, the DNA is TGTGCCAGCAGCATACAGGCGCTGACATCTGGGGCCAACGTCCTGACTTTC.